A selection of T cell receptor beta chains follows, all from one sample in a study of early T cells in non-severe SARS-CoV-2 infection. MiXCR, applied by TCRdb to the 5' RACE reads, yields one record per CDR3 protein. The table lists 43,000 or so distinct CDR3 sequences, approximately 4% of them singletons. Source material: whole blood. All receptors come from an adult who was a healthcare worker with PCR-confirmed SARS-CoV-2 infection or an uninfected control (not recorded which). The CDR3 runs from the conserved cysteine through the conserved F or W. D genes are given only for firm matches. Where a row states a size, it is once, few, many or the class of an expanded clone; other rows omit it.

.	TRBJ1-3	TRBV10-3	few	TGTGCCATCAGTGAGCTCCCTGTGATCTCTGGAAACACCATATATTTT	CAISELPVISGNTIYF
TRBD2	TRBJ2-2	TRBV9	many	TGTGCCAGCAGCGTTCGTGTAGCGGGGCGGGTCAACACCGGGGAGCTGTTTTTT	CASSVRVAGRVNTGELFF
.	TRBJ2-7	TRBV5-1	many	TGCGCCAGCAGCTTGGAAGCAGGGTTATCCTACGAGCAGTACTTC	CASSLEAGLSYEQYF
.	TRBJ2-4	TRBV28	many	TGTGCCAGCAGTTTACCAGGGACCTTCCAGAACATTCAGTACTTC	CASSLPGTFQNIQYF
.	TRBJ2-1	TRBV5-6	many	TGTGCCAGCAGCTTGGCTAGTTCAGATGAGCAGTTCTTC	CASSLASSDEQFF
.	TRBJ2-7	TRBV20-1	many	TGCAGTGCCTTGACAGGAAACGAGCAGTACTTC	CSALTGNEQYF
TRBD1	TRBJ2-7	TRBV2	few	TGTGCCAGCCCCGGGACAGGGGCCGACGAGCAGTACTTC	CASPGTGADEQYF
TRBD1	TRBJ2-1	TRBV20-1	many	TGCAGTGCCGCCCGTGGACAGGGAGAGCAGTTCTTC	CSAARGQGEQFF
TRBD2	TRBJ2-3	TRBV5-1	.	TGCGCCAGCAGCCAAGGACTAGCGGGTACCTATACGCAGTATTTT	CASSQGLAGTYTQYF
.	TRBJ2-7	TRBV4-1	many	TGCGCCAGCAGCCAACGGCAGGGTCCCTACGAGCAGTACTTC	CASSQRQGPYEQYF
.	TRBJ1-1	TRBV12-3/TRBV12-4	many	TGTGCCAGCAGCCTACAGGGCATGAGCACTGAAGCTTTCTTT	CASSLQGMSTEAFF
.	TRBJ2-1	TRBV7-9	many	TGTGCCAGCAGCTTAGGAGGTCGCAATGAGCAGTTCTTC	CASSLGGRNEQFF
.	TRBJ2-1	TRBV24-1	few	TGTGCCACCAGTGATTTTAGAGCGGGTAGCTCCTACAATGAGCAGTTCTTC	CATSDFRAGSSYNEQFF
.	TRBJ2-7	TRBV12-3/TRBV12-4	many	TGTGCCAGCAGTTTGGGACACATCTACGAGCAGTACTTC	CASSLGHIYEQYF
.	TRBJ1-1	TRBV7-9	many	TGTGCCAGCAGCTTAGTGGGCGAACCGAACACTGAAGCTTTCTTT	CASSLVGEPNTEAFF
.	TRBJ1-5	TRBV20-1	many	TGCAGTGCCTTTTGCAATCAGCCCCAGCATTTT	CSAFCNQPQHF
TRBD1	TRBJ2-5	TRBV20-1	few	TGCAGTGCTGTGAAAGGGACAGGCCAAGAGACCCAGTACTTC	CSAVKGTGQETQYF
.	TRBJ1-6	TRBV11-2	many	TGTGCCAGCAGCTTAGAACGGGACCGGACTGATTCACCCCTCCACTTT	CASSLERDRTDSPLHF
.	TRBJ2-3	TRBV19	many	TGTGCCAGTAGTATGATCAGCTTCTCCACAGATACGCAGTATTTT	CASSMISFSTDTQYF
TRBD1	TRBJ2-7	TRBV7-9	many	TGTGCCAGCAGACCGGGACAGGGATCATACGAGCAGTACTTC	CASRPGQGSYEQYF
TRBD1	TRBJ1-2	TRBV7-8	many	TGTGCCAGCAGCAGGGACAGGGTAGACTGGGGCTATGGCTACACCTTC	CASSRDRVDWGYGYTF
TRBD1	TRBJ2-3	TRBV6-1	many	TGTGCCAGCAAGGAGGGACAGGGTACAGATACGCAGTATTTT	CASKEGQGTDTQYF
TRBD2	TRBJ2-5	TRBV12-3/TRBV12-4	many	TGTGCCAGCAGTTTAGGGACTAGCATCGAGACCCAGTACTTC	CASSLGTSIETQYF
TRBD1	TRBJ1-6	TRBV23-1	many	TGCGCCAGCAGTCAACCGGACAGGGCTAATTCACCCCTCCACTTT	CASSQPDRANSPLHF
.	TRBJ2-1	TRBV9	few	TGTGCCAGCAGCGTAGGTGGGGGCGGCTACAATGAGCAGTTCTTC	CASSVGGGGYNEQFF
.	TRBJ2-3	TRBV7-2	many	TGTGCCAGCACACAGGGCCTCCAGGGGGGTGTGACGCAGTATTTT	CASTQGLQGGVTQYF
.	TRBJ2-1	TRBV7-9	few	TGTGCCAGCAGCTTAGGTTTCCCTCTAGCCTCCAATGAGCAGTTCTTC	CASSLGFPLASNEQFF
.	TRBJ2-7	TRBV7-3	many	TGTGCCAGCAGCCGTCCGGGACCCTCCTATACCTACGAGCAGTACTTC	CASSRPGPSYTYEQYF
TRBD2	TRBJ2-3	TRBV11-3	many	TGTGCCAGCACCCCTCCTGGGTGGGAGGGCCCTCTCGCAGATACGCAGTATTTT	CASTPPGWEGPLADTQYF
.	TRBJ2-5	TRBV29-1	.	TGCAGCGTTTCCCTGGGGACCCAGTACTTC	CSVSLGTQYF
.	TRBJ1-2	TRBV6-4	medium-sized	TGTGCCAGCAGTGAGGCGGCGGACAGCCATGGCTACACCTTC	CASSEAADSHGYTF
.	TRBJ1-1	TRBV21-1	many	TGTGCCAGCAGCAAATGGTGGAACACTGAAGCTTTCTTT	CASSKWWNTEAFF
.	TRBJ1-2	TRBV4-1	many	TGCGCCAGCAGCCAGGACGAACGGGGCTATGGCTACACCTTC	CASSQDERGYGYTF